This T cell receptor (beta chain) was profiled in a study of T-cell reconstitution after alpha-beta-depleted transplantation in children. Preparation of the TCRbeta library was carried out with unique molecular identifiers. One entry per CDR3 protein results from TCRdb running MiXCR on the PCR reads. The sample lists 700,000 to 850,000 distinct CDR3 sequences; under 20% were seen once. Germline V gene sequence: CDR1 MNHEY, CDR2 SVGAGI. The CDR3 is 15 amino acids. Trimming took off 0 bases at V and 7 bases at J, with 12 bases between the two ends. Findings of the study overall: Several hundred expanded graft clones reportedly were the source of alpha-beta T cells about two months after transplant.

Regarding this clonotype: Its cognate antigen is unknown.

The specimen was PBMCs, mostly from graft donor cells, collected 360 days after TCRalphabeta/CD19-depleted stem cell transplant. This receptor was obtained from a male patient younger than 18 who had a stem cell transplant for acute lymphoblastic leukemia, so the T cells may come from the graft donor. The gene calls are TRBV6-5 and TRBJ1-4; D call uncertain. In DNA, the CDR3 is TGTGCCAGCAGTTACTCATGGGCCCTGGGTGAAAAACTGTTTTTT. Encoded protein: CASSYSWALGEKLFF.